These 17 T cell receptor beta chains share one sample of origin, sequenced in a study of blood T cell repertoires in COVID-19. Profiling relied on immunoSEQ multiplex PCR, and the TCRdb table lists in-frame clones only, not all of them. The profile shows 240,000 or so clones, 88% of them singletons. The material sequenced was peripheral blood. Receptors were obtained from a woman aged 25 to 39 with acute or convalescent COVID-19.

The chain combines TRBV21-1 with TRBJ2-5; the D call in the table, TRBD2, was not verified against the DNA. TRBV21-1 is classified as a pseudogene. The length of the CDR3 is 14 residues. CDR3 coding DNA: TGTGCCAGCTGTTACAGGGAGGGACAAGAGACCCAGTACTTC. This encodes CASCYREGQETQYF.

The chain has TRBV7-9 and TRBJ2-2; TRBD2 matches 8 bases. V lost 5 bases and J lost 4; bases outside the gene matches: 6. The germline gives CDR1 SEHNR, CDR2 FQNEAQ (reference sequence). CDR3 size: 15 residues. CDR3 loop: CASSPGGAVTGELFF. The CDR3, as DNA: TGTGCCAGCAGCCCCGGGGGGGCGGTCACCGGGGAGCTGTTTTTT.

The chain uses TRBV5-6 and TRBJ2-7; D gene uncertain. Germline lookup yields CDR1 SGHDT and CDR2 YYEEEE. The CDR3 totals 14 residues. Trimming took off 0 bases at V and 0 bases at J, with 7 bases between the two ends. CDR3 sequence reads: CASSLGLASYEQYF. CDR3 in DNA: TGTGCCAGCAGCTTGGGACTTGCCTCCTACGAGCAGTACTTC.

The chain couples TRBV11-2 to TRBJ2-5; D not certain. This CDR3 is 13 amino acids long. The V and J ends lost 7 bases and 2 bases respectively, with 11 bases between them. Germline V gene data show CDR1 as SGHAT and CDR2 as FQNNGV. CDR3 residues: CASTLGVQETQYF. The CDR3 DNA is TGTGCCAGCACTCTCGGAGTGCAAGAGACCCAGTACTTC.

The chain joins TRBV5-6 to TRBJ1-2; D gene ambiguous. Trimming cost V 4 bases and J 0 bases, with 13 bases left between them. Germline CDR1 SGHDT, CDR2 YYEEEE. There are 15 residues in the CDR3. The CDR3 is CASSLAVATNYGYTF. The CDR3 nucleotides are TGTGCCAGCAGCCTAGCGGTGGCTACTAACTATGGCTACACCTTC.

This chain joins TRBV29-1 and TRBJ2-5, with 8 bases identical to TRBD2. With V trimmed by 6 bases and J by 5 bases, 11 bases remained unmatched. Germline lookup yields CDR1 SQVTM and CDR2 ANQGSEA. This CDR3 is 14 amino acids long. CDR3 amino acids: CSVGWAGGGETQYF. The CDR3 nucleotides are TGCAGCGTCGGCTGGGCGGGAGGAGGGGAGACCCAGTACTTC.

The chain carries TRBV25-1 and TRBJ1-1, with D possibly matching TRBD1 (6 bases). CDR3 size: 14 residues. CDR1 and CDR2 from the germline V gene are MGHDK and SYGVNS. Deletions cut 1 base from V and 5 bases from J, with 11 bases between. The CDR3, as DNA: TGTGCCAGCAGTGAATGGGGCAGGGGAACTGAAGCTTTCTTT. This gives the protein CASSEWGRGTEAFF.

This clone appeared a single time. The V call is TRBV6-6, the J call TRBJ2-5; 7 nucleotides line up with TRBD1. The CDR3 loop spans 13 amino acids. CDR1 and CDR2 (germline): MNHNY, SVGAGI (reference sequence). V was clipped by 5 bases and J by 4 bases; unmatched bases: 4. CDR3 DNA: TGTGCCAGCAGTAAAAGGGACAGAGAGACCCAGTACTTC. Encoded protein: CASSKRDRETQYF.

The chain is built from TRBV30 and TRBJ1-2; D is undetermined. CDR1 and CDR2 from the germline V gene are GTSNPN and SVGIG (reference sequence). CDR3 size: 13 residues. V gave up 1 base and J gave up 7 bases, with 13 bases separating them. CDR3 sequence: CAWSAGMPGGYTF. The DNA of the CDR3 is TGTGCCTGGAGTGCCGGGATGCCAGGTGGCTACACCTTC.

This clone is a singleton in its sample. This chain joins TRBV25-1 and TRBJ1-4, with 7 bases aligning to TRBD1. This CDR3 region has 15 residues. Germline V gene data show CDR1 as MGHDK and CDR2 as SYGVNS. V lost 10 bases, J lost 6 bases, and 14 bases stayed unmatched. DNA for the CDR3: TGTGCCACCCACGGACAGGTCGGAGGCGATGAAAAACTGTTTTTT. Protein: CATHGQVGGDEKLFF.

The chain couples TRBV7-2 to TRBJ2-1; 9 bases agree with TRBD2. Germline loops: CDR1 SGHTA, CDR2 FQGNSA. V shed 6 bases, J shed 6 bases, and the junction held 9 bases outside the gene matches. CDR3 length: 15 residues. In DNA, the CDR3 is TGTGCCAGCAGAAGGGTGGCGGGAGGGCCCAATGAGCAGTTCTTC. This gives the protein CASRRVAGGPNEQFF.

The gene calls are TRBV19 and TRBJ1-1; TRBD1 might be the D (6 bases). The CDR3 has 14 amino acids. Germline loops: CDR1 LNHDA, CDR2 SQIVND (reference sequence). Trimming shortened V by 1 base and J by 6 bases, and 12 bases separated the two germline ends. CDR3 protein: CASSIVGGAAEAFF. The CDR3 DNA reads TGTGCCAGTAGTATAGTAGGGGGGGCCGCTGAAGCTTTCTTT.

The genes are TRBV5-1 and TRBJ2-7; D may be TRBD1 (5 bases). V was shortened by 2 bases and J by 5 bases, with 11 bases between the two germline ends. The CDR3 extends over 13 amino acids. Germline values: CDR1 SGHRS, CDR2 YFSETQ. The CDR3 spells CASSFTDRDEQYF. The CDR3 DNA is TGCGCCAGCAGCTTTACTGACAGAGACGAGCAGTACTTC.

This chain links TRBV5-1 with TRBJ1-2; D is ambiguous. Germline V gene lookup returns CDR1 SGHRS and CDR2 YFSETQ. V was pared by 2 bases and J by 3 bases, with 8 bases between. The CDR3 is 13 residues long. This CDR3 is CASSLTEDYGYTF. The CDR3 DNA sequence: TGCGCCAGCAGCTTAACTGAGGACTATGGCTACACCTTC.

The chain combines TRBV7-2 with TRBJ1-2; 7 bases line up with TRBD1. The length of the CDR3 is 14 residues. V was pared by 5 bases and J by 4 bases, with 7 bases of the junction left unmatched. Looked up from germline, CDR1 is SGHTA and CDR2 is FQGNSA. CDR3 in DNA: TGTGCCAGCAGCACCGGGACAGTGCCCTATGGCTACACCTTC. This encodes CASSTGTVPYGYTF.

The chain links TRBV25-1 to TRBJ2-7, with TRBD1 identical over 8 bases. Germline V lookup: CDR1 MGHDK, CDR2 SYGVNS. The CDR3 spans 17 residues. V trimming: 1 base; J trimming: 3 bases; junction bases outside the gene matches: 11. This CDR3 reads CASSESPGQASNYEQYF. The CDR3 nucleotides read TGTGCCAGCAGTGAATCACCGGGACAGGCTTCCAACTACGAGCAGTACTTC.

This chain's CDR3 is CASSDRGREGELFF. CDR3 in DNA: TGTGCCAGCAGCGACAGGGGTCGGGAAGGGGAGCTGTTTTTT. The gene calls are TRBV6-5 and TRBJ2-2; 8 bases agree with TRBD1. V was clipped by 6 bases and J by 8 bases; unmatched bases: 8. Germline loops: CDR1 MNHEY, CDR2 SVGAGI. This CDR3 has 14 residues.